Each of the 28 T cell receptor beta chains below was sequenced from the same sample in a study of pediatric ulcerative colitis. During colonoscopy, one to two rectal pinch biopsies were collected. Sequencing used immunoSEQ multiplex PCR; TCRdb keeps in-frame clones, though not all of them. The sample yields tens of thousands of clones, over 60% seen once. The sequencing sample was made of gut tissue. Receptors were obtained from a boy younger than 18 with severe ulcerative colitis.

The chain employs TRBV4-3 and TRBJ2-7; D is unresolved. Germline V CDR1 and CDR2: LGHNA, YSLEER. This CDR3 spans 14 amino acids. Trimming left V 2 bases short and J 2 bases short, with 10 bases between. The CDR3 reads CASSQTGRAYEQYF. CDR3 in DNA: TGCGCCAGCAGCCAAACCGGACGGGCCTACGAGCAGTACTTC.

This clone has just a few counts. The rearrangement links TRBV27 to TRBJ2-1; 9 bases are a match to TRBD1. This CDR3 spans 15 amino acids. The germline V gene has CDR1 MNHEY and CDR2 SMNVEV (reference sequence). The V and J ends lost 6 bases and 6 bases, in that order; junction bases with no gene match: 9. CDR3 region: CASRTTGTGTNEQFF. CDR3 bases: TGTGCCAGCAGAACAACCGGGACAGGGACCAATGAGCAGTTCTTC.

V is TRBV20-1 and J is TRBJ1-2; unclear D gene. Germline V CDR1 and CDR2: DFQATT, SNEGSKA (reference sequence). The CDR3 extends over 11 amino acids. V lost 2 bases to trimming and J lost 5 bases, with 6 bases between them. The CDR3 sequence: CSARSLYGYTF. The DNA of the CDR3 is TGCAGTGCTAGAAGCCTGTATGGCTACACCTTC.

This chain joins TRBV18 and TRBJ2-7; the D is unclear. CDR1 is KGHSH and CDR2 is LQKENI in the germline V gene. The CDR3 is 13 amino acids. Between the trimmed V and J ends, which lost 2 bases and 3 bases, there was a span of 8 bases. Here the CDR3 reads CASSPLTDYEQYF. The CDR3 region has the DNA TGTGCCAGCTCACCATTAACTGACTACGAGCAGTACTTC.

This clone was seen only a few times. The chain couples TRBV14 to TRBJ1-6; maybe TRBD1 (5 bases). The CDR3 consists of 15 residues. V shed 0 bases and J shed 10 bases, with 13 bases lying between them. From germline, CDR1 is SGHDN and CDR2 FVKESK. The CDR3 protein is CASSQDGGARSPLHF. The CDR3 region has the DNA TGTGCCAGCAGCCAAGATGGAGGGGCCCGATCACCCCTCCACTTT.

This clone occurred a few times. CDR3 loop: CASSLVQGSNQPQHF. The CDR3 DNA is TGTGCCAGCAGCTTGGTACAGGGTAGCAATCAGCCCCAGCATTTT. The rearrangement joins TRBV5-5 to TRBJ1-5; perhaps TRBD1 as D (6 bases). CDR1 is SGHKS and CDR2 is YYEKEE in the germline V gene (reference sequence). V was trimmed by 0 bases and J by 0 bases, leaving 7 bases between them. This CDR3 is 15 amino acids long.

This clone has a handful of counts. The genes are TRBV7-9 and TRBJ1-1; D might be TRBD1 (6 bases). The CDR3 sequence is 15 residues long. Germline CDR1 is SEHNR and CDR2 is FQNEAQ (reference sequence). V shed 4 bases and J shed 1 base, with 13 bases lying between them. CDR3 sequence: CASSSRAGANTEAFF. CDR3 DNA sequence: TGTGCCAGCAGCTCACGGGCGGGGGCGAACACTGAAGCTTTCTTT.

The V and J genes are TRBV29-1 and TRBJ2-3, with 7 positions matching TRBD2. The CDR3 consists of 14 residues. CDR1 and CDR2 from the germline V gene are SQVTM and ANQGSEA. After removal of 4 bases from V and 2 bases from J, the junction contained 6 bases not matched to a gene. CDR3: CSVADGGSTDTQYF. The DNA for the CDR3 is TGCAGCGTTGCCGACGGGGGGTCCACAGATACGCAGTATTTT.

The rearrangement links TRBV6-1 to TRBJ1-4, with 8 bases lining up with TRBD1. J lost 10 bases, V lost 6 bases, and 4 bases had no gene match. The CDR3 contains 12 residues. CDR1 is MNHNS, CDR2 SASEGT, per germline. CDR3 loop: CASRPTGGKLFF. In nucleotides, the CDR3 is TGTGCCAGCAGACCCACAGGGGGAAAACTGTTTTTT.

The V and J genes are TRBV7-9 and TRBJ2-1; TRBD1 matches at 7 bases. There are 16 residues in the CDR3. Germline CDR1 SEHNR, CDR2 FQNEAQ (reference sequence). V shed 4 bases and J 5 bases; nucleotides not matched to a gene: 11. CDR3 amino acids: CASSSLQGSTNNEQFF. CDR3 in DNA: TGTGCCAGCAGCTCCCTACAGGGGAGTACGAACAATGAGCAGTTCTTC.

CDR3 residues: CASSLLVPGATEAFF. The CDR3, as DNA: TGCGCCAGCAGCTTGCTTGTTCCGGGAGCCACTGAAGCTTTCTTT. The gene calls are TRBV5-1 and TRBJ1-1; D ambiguous. The germline V gene encodes CDR1 SGHRS and CDR2 YFSETQ. The CDR3 loop spans 15 amino acids. Trimming shortened V by 1 base and J by 4 bases, and 14 bases separated the two germline ends.

CDR3 sequence: CASSAGAARVPMNYETQYF. The CDR3 region has the DNA TGCGCCAGCAGCGCGGGGGCCGCGAGAGTACCTATGAATTATGAGACCCAGTACTTC. V is TRBV5-1 and J is TRBJ2-5; D possibly corresponds to TRBD2 (7 bases). Deletions cut 4 bases from V and 5 bases from J, with 30 bases between. The CDR3 loop spans 19 amino acids. Per the germline V gene, CDR1 is SGHRS and CDR2 is YFSETQ.

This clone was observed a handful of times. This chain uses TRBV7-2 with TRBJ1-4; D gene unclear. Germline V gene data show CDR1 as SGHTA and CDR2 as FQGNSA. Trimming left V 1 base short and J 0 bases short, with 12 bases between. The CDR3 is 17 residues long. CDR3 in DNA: TGTGCCAGCAGCTTAGGCCCCGTCTCCTCAACTAATGAAAAACTGTTTTTT. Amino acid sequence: CASSLGPVSSTNEKLFF.

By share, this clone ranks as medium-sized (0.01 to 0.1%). Here the CDR3 DNA reads TGTGCCACGTCCGGGCCCTATGGCTACACCTTC. This translates into CATSGPYGYTF. This rearrangement joins TRBV25-1 to TRBJ1-2; D gene uncertain. Germline V lookup: CDR1 MGHDK, CDR2 SYGVNS. This CDR3 is 11 amino acids long. V was shortened by 10 bases and J by 4 bases, with 10 bases between the two germline ends.

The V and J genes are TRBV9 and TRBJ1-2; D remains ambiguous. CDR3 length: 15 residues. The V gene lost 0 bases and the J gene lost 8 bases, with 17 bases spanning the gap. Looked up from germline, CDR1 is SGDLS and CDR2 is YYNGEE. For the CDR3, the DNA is TGTGCCAGCAGCGTAGGGGCAGGCCTATCGGGGGGCTACACCTTC. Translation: CASSVGAGLSGGYTF. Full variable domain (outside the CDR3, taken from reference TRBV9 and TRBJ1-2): DSGVTQTPKHLITATGQRVTLRCSPRSGDLSVYWYQQSLDQGLQFLIQYYNGEERAKGNILERFSAQQFPDLHSELNLSSLELGDSALYFCASSVGAGLSGGYTFGSGTRLTVV.

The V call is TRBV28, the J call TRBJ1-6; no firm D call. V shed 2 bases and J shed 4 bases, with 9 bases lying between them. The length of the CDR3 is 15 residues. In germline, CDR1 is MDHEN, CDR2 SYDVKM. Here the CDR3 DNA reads TGTGCCAGCAGTTTAGTGACGGTTTATAATTCACCCCTCCACTTT. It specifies CASSLVTVYNSPLHF. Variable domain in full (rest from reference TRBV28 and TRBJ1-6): DVKVTQSSRYLVKRTGEKVFLECVQDMDHENMFWYRQDPGLGLRLIYFSYDVKMKEKGDIPEGYSVSREKKERFSLILESASTNQTSMYLCASSLVTVYNSPLHFGNGTRLTVT.

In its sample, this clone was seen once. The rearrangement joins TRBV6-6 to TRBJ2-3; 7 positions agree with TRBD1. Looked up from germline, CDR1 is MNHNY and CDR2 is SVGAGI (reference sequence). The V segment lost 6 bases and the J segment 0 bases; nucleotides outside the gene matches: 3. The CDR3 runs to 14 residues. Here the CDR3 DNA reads TGTGCCAGCAGCCAGGGGGATAGCACAGATACGCAGTATTTT. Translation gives CASSQGDSTDTQYF.

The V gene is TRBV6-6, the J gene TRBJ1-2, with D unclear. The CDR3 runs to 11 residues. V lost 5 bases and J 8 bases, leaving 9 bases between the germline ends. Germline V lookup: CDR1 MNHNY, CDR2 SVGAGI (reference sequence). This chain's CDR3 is CASSPPGGYTF. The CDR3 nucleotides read TGTGCCAGCAGTCCTCCTGGGGGCTACACCTTC.

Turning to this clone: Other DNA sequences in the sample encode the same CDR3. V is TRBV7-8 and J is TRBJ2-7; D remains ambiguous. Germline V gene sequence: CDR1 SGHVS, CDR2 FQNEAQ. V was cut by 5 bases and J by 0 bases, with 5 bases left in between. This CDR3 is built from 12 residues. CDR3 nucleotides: TGTGCCAGCAGCCCATTCTCCTACGAGCAGTACTTC. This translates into CASSPFSYEQYF.

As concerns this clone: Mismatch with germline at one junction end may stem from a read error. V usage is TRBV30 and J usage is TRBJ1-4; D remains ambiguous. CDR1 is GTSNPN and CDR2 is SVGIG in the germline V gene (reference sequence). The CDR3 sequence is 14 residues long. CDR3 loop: CAWKLHLANEKLFF. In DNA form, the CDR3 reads TGTGCCTGGAAATTACATCTGGCTAACGAAAAACTGTTTTTT.

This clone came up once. The CDR3 region is CASSSFGDRGVRGGYTF. The CDR3 DNA sequence: TGTGCCAGCAGCTCATTTGGGGACAGGGGTGTTCGAGGTGGCTACACCTTC. V is TRBV27 and J is TRBJ1-2, with 10 bases lining up with TRBD1. CDR1 is MNHEY, CDR2 SMNVEV, per germline (reference sequence). The length of the CDR3 is 17 residues. The V segment lost 6 bases and the J segment 7 bases; nucleotides outside the gene matches: 17.

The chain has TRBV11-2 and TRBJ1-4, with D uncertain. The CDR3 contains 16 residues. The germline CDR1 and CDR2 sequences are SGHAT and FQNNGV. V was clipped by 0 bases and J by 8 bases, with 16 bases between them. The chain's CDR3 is CASSLDTYRIGEKLFF. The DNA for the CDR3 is TGTGCCAGCAGCTTAGATACCTACAGAATAGGGGAAAAACTGTTTTTT.

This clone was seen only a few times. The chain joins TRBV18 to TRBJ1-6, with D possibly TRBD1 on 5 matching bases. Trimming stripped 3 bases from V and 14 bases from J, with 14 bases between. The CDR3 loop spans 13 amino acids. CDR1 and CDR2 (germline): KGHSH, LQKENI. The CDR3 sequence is CASSPSDSRALHF. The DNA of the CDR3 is TGTGCCAGCTCACCTTCCGACAGTCGGGCCCTCCACTTT.

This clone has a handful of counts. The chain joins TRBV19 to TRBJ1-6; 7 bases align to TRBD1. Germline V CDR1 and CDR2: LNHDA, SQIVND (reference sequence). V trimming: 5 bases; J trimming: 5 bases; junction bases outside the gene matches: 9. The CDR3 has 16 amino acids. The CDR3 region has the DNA TGTGCCAGTAGTGTGTACTCCGGGACAGATAATTCACCCCTCCACTTT. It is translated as CASSVYSGTDNSPLHF.

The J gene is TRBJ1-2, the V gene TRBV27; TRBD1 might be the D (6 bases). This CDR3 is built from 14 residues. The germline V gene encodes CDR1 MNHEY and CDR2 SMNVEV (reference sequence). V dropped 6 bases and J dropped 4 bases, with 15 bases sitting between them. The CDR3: CASRYRAGGYGYTF. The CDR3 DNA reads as TGTGCCAGCAGGTACAGGGCTGGGGGCTATGGCTACACCTTC.

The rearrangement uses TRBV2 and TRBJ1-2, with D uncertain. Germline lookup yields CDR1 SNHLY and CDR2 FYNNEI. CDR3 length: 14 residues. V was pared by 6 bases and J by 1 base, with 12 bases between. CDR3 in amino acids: CASSRDLNNYGYTF. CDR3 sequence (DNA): TGTGCCAGCAGCCGAGACCTAAATAACTATGGCTACACCTTC.

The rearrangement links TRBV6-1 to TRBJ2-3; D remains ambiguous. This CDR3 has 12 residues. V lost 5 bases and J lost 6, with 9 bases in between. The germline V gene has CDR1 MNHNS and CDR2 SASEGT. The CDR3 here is CASSFNFDTQYF. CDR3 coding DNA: TGTGCCAGCAGTTTCAACTTTGATACGCAGTATTTT.

The CDR3 region is CAISTTGSTEAFF. The CDR3 coding sequence is TGTGCCATCAGTACTACAGGGAGCACTGAAGCTTTCTTT. The rearrangement uses TRBV10-3 and TRBJ1-1, with a weak D call TRBD1 (6 bases). The CDR3 runs 13 residues. The V end lost 5 bases, the J end lost 4 bases, and 11 bases lay between the germline ends. Germline V CDR1 and CDR2: ENHRY, SYGVKD.